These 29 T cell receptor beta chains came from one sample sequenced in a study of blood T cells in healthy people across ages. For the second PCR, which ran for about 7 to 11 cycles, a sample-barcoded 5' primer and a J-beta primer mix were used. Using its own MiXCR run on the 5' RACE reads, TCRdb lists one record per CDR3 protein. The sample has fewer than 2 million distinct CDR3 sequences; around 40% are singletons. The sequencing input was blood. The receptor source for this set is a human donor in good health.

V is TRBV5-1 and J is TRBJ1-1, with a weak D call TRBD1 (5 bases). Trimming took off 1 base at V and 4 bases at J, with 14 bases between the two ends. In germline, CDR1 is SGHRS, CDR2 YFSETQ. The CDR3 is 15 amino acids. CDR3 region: CASSLTTPGATEAFF. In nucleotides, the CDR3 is TGCGCCAGCAGCTTGACTACACCCGGGGCCACTGAAGCTTTCTTT. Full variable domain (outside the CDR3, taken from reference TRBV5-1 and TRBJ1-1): KAGVTQTPRYLIKTRGQQVTLSCSPISGHRSVSWYQQTPGQGLQFLFEYFSETQRNKGNFPGRFSGRQFSNSRSEMNVSTLELGDSALYLCASSLTTPGATEAFFGQGTRLTVV.

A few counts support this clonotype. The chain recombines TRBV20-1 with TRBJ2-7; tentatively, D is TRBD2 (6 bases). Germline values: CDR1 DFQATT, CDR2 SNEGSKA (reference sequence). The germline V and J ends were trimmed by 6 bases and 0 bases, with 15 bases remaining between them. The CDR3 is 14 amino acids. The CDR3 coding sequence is TGCAGTGCGCACCTCCGGGGGAGCTCCTACGAGCAGTACTTC. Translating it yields CSAHLRGSSYEQYF.

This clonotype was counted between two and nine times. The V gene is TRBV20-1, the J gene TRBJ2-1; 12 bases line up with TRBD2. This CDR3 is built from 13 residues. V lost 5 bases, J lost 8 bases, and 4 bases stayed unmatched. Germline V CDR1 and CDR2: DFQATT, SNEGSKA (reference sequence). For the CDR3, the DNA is TGCAGTGCTCTAGCGGGGGGGCAGTATGAGCAGTTCTTC. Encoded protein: CSALAGGQYEQFF.

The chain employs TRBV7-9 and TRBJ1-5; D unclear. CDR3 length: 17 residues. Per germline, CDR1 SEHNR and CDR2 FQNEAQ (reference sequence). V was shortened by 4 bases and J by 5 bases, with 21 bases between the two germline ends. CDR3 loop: CASSSVDEDPIDQPQHF. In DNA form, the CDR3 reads TGTGCCAGCAGCTCCGTCGACGAAGACCCAATAGATCAGCCCCAGCATTTT.

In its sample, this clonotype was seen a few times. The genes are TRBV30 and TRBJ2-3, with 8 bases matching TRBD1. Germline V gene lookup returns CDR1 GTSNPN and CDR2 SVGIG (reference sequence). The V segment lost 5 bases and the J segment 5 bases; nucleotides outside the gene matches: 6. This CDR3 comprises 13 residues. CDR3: CAWGQGRLDTQYF. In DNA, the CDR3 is TGTGCCTGGGGACAGGGAAGATTAGATACGCAGTATTTT.

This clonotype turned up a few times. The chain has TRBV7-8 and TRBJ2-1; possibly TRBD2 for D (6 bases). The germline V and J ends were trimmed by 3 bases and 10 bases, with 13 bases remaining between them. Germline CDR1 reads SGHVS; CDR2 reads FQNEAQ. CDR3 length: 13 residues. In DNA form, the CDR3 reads TGTGCCAGCAGCTTGGGCCCTAGCGACGAGCAGTTCTTC. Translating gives CASSLGPSDEQFF.

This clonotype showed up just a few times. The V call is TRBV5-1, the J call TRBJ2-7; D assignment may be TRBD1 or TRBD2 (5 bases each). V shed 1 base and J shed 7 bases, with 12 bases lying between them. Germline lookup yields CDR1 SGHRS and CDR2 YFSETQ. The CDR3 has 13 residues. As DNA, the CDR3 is TGCGCCAGCAGCTTGCTCCAGAGGGGAGAGCAGTACTTC. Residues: CASSLLQRGEQYF.

CDR3 bases: TGTGCCAGCAGCGTAGCCGGGACAGGGGTCTATGGCTACACCTTC. Translation gives CASSVAGTGVYGYTF. This chain joins TRBV9 and TRBJ1-2; the match to TRBD1 covers 10 bases. V was clipped by 0 bases and J by 4 bases; unmatched bases: 3. The CDR3 sequence is 15 residues long. From germline, CDR1 is SGDLS and CDR2 YYNGEE.

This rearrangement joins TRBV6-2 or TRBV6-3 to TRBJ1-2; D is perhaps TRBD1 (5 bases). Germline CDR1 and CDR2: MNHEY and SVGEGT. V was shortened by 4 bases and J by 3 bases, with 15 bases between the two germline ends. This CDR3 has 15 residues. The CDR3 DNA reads TGTGCCAGCAGTTCGCCGGGGGTCAGGGACTATGGCTACACCTTC. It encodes CASSSPGVRDYGYTF.

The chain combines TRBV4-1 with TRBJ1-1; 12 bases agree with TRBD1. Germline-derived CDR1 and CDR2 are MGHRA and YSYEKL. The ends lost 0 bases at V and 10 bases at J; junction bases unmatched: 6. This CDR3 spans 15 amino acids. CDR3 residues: CASSQEGTGGEGAFF. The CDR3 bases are TGCGCCAGCAGCCAAGAGGGGACAGGGGGCGAGGGAGCTTTCTTT.

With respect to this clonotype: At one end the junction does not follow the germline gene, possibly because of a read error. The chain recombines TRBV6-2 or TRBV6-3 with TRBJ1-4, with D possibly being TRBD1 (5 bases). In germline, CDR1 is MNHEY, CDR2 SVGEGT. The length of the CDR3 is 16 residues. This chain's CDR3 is CASKGHLRGTSEKLFF. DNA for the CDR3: TGTGCCAGCAAAGGACACCTGCGGGGGACTAGTGAAAAACTGTTTTTT.

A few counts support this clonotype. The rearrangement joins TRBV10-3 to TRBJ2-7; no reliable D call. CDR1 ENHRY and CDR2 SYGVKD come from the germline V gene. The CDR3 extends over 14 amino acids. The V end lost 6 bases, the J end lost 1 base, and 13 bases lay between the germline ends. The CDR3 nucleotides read TGTGCCATCAGAGGGTCTGGCAGTTCCTACGAGCAGTACTTC. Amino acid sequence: CAIRGSGSSYEQYF.

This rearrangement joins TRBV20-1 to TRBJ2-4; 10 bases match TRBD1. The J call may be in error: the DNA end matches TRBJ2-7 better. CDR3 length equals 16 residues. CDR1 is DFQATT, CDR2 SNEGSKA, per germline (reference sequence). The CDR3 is CSARSGTGAAICEQYF. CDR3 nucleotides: TGCAGTGCTAGATCAGGGACAGGGGCTGCCATATGCGAGCAGTACTTC.

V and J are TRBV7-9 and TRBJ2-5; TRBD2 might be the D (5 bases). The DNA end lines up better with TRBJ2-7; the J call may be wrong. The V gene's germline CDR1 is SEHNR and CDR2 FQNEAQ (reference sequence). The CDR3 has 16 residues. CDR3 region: CASSPQIAGNPYEQYF. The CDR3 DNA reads TGTGCCAGCAGCCCACAGATAGCCGGGAACCCTTACGAGCAGTACTTC.

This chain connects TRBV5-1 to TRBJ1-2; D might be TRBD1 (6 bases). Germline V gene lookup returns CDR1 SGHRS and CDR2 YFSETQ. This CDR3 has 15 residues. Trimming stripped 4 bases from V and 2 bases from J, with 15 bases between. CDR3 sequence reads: CASSLRSDRNYGYTF. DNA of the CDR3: TGCGCCAGCAGCCTGAGGTCAGACAGGAACTATGGCTACACCTTC.

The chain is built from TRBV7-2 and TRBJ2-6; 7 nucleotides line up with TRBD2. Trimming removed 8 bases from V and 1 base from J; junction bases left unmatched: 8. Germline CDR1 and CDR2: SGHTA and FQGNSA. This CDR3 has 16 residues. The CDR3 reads CASRTRGVSGANVLTF. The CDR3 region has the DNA TGTGCCAGCCGAACCCGGGGGGTTTCTGGGGCCAACGTCCTGACTTTC.

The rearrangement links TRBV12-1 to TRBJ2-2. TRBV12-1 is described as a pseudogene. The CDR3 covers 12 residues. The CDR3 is CASLEVTGELFF. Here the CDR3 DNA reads TGTGCCAGCCTCGAGGTCACCGGGGAGCTGTTTTTT.

In DNA, the CDR3 is TGCGCCAGCAGCCCCTCCGGAGGAACAGGGAGGAACACTGAAGCTTTCTTT. It yields the protein CASSPSGGTGRNTEAFF. This sequence joins TRBV5-1 and TRBJ1-1; D is perhaps TRBD1 (6 bases). Germline V gene sequence: CDR1 SGHRS, CDR2 YFSETQ. The CDR3 length is 17 residues. Trimming removed 4 bases from V and 1 base from J, with 20 bases in between.

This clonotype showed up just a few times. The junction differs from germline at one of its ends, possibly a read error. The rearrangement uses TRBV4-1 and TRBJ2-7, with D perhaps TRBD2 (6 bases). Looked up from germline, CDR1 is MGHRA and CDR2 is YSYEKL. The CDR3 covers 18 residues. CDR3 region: CASSQDTIGEELSYEQYF. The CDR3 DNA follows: TGCGCCAGTAGCCAAGACACAATCGGGGAGGAACTTTCCTACGAGCAGTACTTC.

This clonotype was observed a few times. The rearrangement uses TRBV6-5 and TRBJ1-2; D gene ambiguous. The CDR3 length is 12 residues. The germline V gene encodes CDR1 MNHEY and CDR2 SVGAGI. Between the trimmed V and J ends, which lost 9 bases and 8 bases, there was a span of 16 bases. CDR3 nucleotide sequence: TGTGCCAGTTGGTTGGCAGGCGGCGGCTACACCTTC. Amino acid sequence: CASWLAGGGYTF.

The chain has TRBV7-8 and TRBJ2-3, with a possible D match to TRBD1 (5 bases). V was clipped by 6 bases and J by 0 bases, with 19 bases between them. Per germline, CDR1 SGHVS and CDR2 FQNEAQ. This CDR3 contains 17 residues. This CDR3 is CASSLLRRHRSTDTQYF. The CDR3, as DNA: TGTGCCAGCAGTTTACTTCGGCGTCACAGGAGCACAGATACGCAGTATTTT.

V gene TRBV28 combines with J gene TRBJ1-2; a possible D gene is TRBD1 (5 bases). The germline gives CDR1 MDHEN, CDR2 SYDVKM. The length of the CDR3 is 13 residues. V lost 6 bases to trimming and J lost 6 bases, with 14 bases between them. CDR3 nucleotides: TGTGCCAGCAGCGCCCCGGGGCGGAATGGCTACACCTTC. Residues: CASSAPGRNGYTF.

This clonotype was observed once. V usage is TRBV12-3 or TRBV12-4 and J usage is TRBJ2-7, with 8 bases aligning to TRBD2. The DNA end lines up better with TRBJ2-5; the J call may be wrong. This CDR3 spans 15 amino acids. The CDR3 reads CASAPRTGGLETQYF. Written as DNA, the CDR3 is TGTGCCAGCGCCCCCCGGACGGGGGGGCTTGAGACCCAGTACTTC.

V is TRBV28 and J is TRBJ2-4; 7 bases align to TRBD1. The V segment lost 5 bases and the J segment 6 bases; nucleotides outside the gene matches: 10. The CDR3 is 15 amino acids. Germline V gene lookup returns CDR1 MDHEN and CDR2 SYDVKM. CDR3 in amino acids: CASSAATGTINIQYF. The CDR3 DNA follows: TGTGCCAGCAGTGCTGCGACAGGGACCATAAACATTCAGTACTTC. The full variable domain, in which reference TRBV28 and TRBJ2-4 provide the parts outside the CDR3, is DVKVTQSSRYLVKRTGEKVFLECVQDMDHENMFWYRQDPGLGLRLIYFSYDVKMKEKGDIPEGYSVSREKKERFSLILESASTNQTSMYLCASSAATGTINIQYFGAGTRLSVL.

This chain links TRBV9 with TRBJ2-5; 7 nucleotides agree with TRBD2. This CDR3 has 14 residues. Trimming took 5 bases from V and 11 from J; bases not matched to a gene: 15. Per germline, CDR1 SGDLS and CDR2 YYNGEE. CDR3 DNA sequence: TGTGCCAGCAGTCGAGCGGGGCTGTACAATGAACAGTACTTC. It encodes CASSRAGLYNEQYF.

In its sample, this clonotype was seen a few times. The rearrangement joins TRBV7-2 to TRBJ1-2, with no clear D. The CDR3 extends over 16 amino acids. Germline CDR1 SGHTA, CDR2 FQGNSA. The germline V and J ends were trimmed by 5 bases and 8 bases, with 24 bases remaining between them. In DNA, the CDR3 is TGTGCCAGCAGCATTAGATTTGGCGACACCCGGGAGGGCTACACCTTC. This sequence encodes CASSIRFGDTREGYTF.

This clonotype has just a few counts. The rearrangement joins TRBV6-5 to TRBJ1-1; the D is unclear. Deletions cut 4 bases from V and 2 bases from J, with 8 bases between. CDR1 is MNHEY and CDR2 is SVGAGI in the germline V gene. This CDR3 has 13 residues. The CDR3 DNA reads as TGTGCCAGCAGTTCTGCCTTTAACACTGAAGCTTTCTTT. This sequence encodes CASSSAFNTEAFF.

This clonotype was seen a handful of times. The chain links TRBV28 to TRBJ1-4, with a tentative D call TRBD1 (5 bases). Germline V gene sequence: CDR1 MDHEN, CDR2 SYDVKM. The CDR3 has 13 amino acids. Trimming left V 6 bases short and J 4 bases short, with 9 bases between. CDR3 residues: CASRSGLNEKLFF. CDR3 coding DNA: TGTGCCAGCAGGTCGGGGCTTAATGAAAAACTGTTTTTT.

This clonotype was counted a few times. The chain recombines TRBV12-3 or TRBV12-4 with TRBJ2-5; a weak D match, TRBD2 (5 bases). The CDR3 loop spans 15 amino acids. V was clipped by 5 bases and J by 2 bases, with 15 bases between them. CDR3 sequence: CASSEPSSGQETQYF. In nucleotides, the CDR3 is TGTGCCAGCAGTGAACCTTCGTCGGGGCAAGAGACCCAGTACTTC.